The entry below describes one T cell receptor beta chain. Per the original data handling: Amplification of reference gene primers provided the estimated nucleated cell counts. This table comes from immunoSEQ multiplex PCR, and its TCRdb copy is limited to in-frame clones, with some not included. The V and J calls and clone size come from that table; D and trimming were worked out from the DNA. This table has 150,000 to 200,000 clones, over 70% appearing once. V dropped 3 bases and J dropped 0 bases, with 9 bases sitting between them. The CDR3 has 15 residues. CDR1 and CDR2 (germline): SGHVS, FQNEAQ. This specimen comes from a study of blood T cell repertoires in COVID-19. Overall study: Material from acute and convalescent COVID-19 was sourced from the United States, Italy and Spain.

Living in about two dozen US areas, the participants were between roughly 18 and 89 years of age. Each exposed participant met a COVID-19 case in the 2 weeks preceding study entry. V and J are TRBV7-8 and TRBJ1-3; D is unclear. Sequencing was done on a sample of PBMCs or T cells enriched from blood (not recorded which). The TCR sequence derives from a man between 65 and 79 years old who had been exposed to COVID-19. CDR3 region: CASSFRADSGNTIYF. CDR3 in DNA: TGTGCCAGCAGCTTTCGAGCCGACTCTGGAAACACCATATATTTT. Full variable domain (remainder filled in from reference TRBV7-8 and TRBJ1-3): GAGVSQSPRYKVAKRGQDVALRCDPISGHVSLFWYQQALGQGPEFLTYFQNEAQLDKSGLPSDRFFAERPEGSVSTLKIQRTQQEDSAVYLCASSFRADSGNTIYFGEGSWLTVV.